Listed below are T cell receptor beta chains from one sample, sequenced in a study of shared clonotypes between healthy human individuals. Generated by immunoSEQ multiplex PCR, the TCRdb table keeps only in-frame clones and is missing some. The profile shows some 1,100,000 clones, around 78% of them singletons. Sequencing used memory CD4+ T cells from PBMCs. These receptors all come from a man between 18 and 29 years old in good health. Some clones in this sample may be carry-over from other donors' samples. The CDR3 runs from the conserved cysteine through the conserved F or W. Fields, in order: clone size, J gene, D gene, V gene, CDR3 DNA, CDR3 protein. The D gene is left open where the match is weak. For some rows the clone size is stated as once, few or many, or as a class when expanded; others skip it.

clone_size: -
j_call: TRBJ2-7
d_call: -
v_call: TRBV27
cdr3_nt: TGTGCCAGCAGTTTAATCGCGGCAGGAGGCTACGAGCAGTACTTC
cdr3_aa: CASSLIAAGGYEQYF

clone_size: -
j_call: TRBJ1-2
d_call: -
v_call: TRBV18
cdr3_nt: TGTGCCAGCTCCCCAAGGGGGGGGTTGAACTATGGCTACACCTTC
cdr3_aa: CASSPRGGLNYGYTF

clone_size: -
j_call: TRBJ2-4
d_call: -
v_call: TRBV11-3
cdr3_nt: TGTGCCAGCAGTTGGGGCCACGGGCGTTCAAACATTCAGTACTTC
cdr3_aa: CASSWGHGRSNIQYF

clone_size: many
j_call: TRBJ1-2
d_call: -
v_call: TRBV7-2
cdr3_nt: TGTGCCAGCAGTCCCTTCGGGAGGGACTATGGCTACACCTTC
cdr3_aa: CASSPFGRDYGYTF

clone_size: once
j_call: TRBJ2-3
d_call: TRBD2
v_call: TRBV5-6
cdr3_nt: TGTGCCAGCAGACCCAGCGGGAGGGGGACAGATACGCAGTATTTT
cdr3_aa: CASRPSGRGTDTQYF

clone_size: -
j_call: TRBJ2-2
d_call: TRBD2
v_call: TRBV7-2
cdr3_nt: TGTGCCAGCTCGAGGGGGACTAGTCACACCGGGGAGCTGTTTTTT
cdr3_aa: CASSRGTSHTGELFF

clone_size: -
j_call: TRBJ1-5
d_call: -
v_call: TRBV30
cdr3_nt: TGTGCCTGGAGCCCCCGCGGGCGTAGCAATCAGCCCCAGCATTTT
cdr3_aa: CAWSPRGRSNQPQHF

clone_size: -
j_call: TRBJ1-5
d_call: -
v_call: TRBV2
cdr3_nt: TGTGCCAGCAGTACCCAGCGGAGCAATCAGCCCCAGCATTTT
cdr3_aa: CASSTQRSNQPQHF

clone_size: -
j_call: TRBJ1-6
d_call: TRBD1
v_call: TRBV25-1
cdr3_nt: TGTGCCAGCAGGGGGACAGGGGTGGGATCACCCCTCCACTTT
cdr3_aa: CASRGTGVGSPLHF

clone_size: -
j_call: TRBJ2-1
d_call: -
v_call: TRBV6-4
cdr3_nt: TGTGCCAGCAGTGTCGCGACAGGATCTTTAAATGAGCAGTTCTTC
cdr3_aa: CASSVATGSLNEQFF

clone_size: -
j_call: TRBJ2-2
d_call: -
v_call: TRBV21-1
cdr3_nt: TGTGCCAGTCCTACTAGCGGGAGGTCTACGGGGACCGGGGAGCTGTTTTTT
cdr3_aa: CASPTSGRSTGTGELFF

clone_size: -
j_call: TRBJ2-1
d_call: TRBD1
v_call: TRBV7-2
cdr3_nt: TGTGCCAGCAGCTTAGTAAGGACAGGGCCTGTCTACAATGAGCAGTTCTTC
cdr3_aa: CASSLVRTGPVYNEQFF

clone_size: -
j_call: TRBJ2-7
d_call: -
v_call: TRBV25-1
cdr3_nt: TGTGCCAGCAGAGGGGGTTACGAGCAGTACTTC
cdr3_aa: CASRGGYEQYF

clone_size: -
j_call: TRBJ1-4
d_call: -
v_call: TRBV5-4
cdr3_nt: TGTGCCAGCAGCTCGCCCCCAGAGAATGAAAAACTGTTTTTT
cdr3_aa: CASSSPPENEKLFF

clone_size: -
j_call: TRBJ2-7
d_call: TRBD2
v_call: TRBV18
cdr3_nt: TGTGCCAGCTCACTCGGGACTAGCGGGAGTGGCGAGCAGTACTTC
cdr3_aa: CASSLGTSGSGEQYF

clone_size: -
j_call: TRBJ2-3
d_call: -
v_call: TRBV9
cdr3_nt: TGTGCCAGCAGCGACAACGCTAGGGGGACAACAGATACGCAGTATTTT
cdr3_aa: CASSDNARGTTDTQYF

clone_size: -
j_call: TRBJ2-7
d_call: TRBD2
v_call: TRBV14
cdr3_nt: TGTGCCAGCAGCCATGGCGGACTAGCGGAAGCCTACGAGCAGTACTTC
cdr3_aa: CASSHGGLAEAYEQYF

clone_size: -
j_call: TRBJ2-3
d_call: TRBD2
v_call: TRBV5-1
cdr3_nt: TGCGCCAGCAGCTTCGCCCCCGTAGCGGGAGGGCCCCAGACGCAGTATTTT
cdr3_aa: CASSFAPVAGGPQTQYF

clone_size: -
j_call: TRBJ1-1
d_call: -
v_call: TRBV5-1
cdr3_nt: TGCGCCAGCAGCTTGGGGGGGCTCGGTGCTGAAGCTTTCTTT
cdr3_aa: CASSLGGLGAEAFF

clone_size: -
j_call: TRBJ2-3
d_call: -
v_call: TRBV7-3
cdr3_nt: TGTGCCAGCAGCCTTAGGGACATTGCGGGCACAGATACGCAGTATTTT
cdr3_aa: CASSLRDIAGTDTQYF

clone_size: few
j_call: TRBJ1-2
d_call: TRBD1
v_call: TRBV6-1
cdr3_nt: TGTGCCAGCAGTCCGGACAGGACTAACTATGGCTACACCTTC
cdr3_aa: CASSPDRTNYGYTF

clone_size: -
j_call: TRBJ1-5
d_call: -
v_call: TRBV19
cdr3_nt: TGTGCCAGTAGGCCTAACAGGGTCTCGCATCAGCCCCAGCATTTT
cdr3_aa: CASRPNRVSHQPQHF

clone_size: -
j_call: TRBJ2-1
d_call: -
v_call: TRBV5-4
cdr3_nt: TGTGCCAGCAGCCTGGACCGGGATGGGGAGCAGTTCTTC
cdr3_aa: CASSLDRDGEQFF

clone_size: once
j_call: TRBJ1-3
d_call: -
v_call: TRBV9
cdr3_nt: TGTGCCAGCAGCCGGGACGGACAGCACTCTGGAAACACCATATATTTT
cdr3_aa: CASSRDGQHSGNTIYF

clone_size: -
j_call: TRBJ2-2
d_call: -
v_call: TRBV29-1
cdr3_nt: TGCAGCGTTGGGGAGACCGGGGAGCTGTTTTTT
cdr3_aa: CSVGETGELFF

clone_size: -
j_call: TRBJ1-5
d_call: -
v_call: TRBV2
cdr3_nt: TGTGCCAGCAGTGAGACAATACCTCAGCCCCAGCATTTT
cdr3_aa: CASSETIPQPQHF

clone_size: once
j_call: TRBJ1-2
d_call: -
v_call: TRBV5-1
cdr3_nt: TGCGCCAGCAGCTCCCAGGGTGGAAGTACTAACTATGGCTACACCTTC
cdr3_aa: CASSSQGGSTNYGYTF

clone_size: -
j_call: TRBJ2-7
d_call: -
v_call: TRBV5-1
cdr3_nt: TGCGCCAGCAGCTTCCGGCCCAACTCCTACGAGCAGTACTTC
cdr3_aa: CASSFRPNSYEQYF

clone_size: -
j_call: TRBJ1-5
d_call: -
v_call: TRBV29-1
cdr3_nt: TGCAGCGTTGAGGGGGACGGCAATCAGCCCCAGCATTTT
cdr3_aa: CSVEGDGNQPQHF

clone_size: -
j_call: TRBJ2-1
d_call: -
v_call: TRBV27
cdr3_nt: TGTGCCAGCAGTGTAGTGGGATCCTCTGGGACCTACAATGAGCAGTTCTTC
cdr3_aa: CASSVVGSSGTYNEQFF

clone_size: -
j_call: TRBJ1-5
d_call: -
v_call: TRBV7-9
cdr3_nt: TGTGCCAGCAGCGGCGCGGGGGGTAATCAGCCCCAGCATTTT
cdr3_aa: CASSGAGGNQPQHF

clone_size: -
j_call: TRBJ2-3
d_call: TRBD1
v_call: TRBV11-3
cdr3_nt: TGTGCCAGCAGCCAACAGGGGGCCACAGATACGCAGTATTTT
cdr3_aa: CASSQQGATDTQYF

clone_size: -
j_call: TRBJ2-7
d_call: -
v_call: TRBV5-1
cdr3_nt: TGCGCCAGCAGCTGGGACACGACTTTTTTATACGAGCAGTACTTC
cdr3_aa: CASSWDTTFLYEQYF

clone_size: -
j_call: TRBJ1-6
d_call: -
v_call: TRBV30
cdr3_nt: TGTGCCTGGACCCCAGAGGACTATAATTCACCCCTCCACTTT
cdr3_aa: CAWTPEDYNSPLHF

clone_size: -
j_call: TRBJ1-1
d_call: -
v_call: TRBV25-1
cdr3_nt: TGTGCCAGCAGCGCTACTAGGCACACGAACACTGAAGCTTTCTTT
cdr3_aa: CASSATRHTNTEAFF

clone_size: -
j_call: TRBJ1-5
d_call: -
v_call: TRBV7-2
cdr3_nt: TGTGCCAGCAGCTTGATGGCAGGGCCGAATCGGCCCCAGCATTTT
cdr3_aa: CASSLMAGPNRPQHF

clone_size: -
j_call: TRBJ2-7
d_call: TRBD2
v_call: TRBV6-5
cdr3_nt: TGTGCCAGCAGGGCTAGCGGGAGCTCCTACGAGCAGTACTTC
cdr3_aa: CASRASGSSYEQYF

clone_size: once
j_call: TRBJ2-4
d_call: TRBD2
v_call: TRBV7-2
cdr3_nt: TGTGCCAGCAGCTTAGGGACTAGCCAGGAAAACATTCAGTACTTC
cdr3_aa: CASSLGTSQENIQYF